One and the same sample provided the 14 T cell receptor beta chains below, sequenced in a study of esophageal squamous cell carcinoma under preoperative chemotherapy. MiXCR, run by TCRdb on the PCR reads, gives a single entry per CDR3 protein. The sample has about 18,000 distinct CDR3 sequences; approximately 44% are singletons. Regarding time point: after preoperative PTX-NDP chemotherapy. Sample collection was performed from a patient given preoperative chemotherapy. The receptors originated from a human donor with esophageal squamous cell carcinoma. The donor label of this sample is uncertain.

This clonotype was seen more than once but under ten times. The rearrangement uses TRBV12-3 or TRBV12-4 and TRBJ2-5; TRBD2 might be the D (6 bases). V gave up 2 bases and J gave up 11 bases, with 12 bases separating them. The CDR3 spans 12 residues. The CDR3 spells CASSLRRREQYF. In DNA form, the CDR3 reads TGTGCCAGCAGTTTACGCCGACGGGAGCAGTACTTC.

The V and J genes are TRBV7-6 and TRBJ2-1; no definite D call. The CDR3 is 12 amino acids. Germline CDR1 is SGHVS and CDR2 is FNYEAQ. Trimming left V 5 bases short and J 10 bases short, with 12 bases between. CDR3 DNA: TGTGCCAGCAGCGACGACATCTACGAGCAGTTCTTC. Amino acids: CASSDDIYEQFF.

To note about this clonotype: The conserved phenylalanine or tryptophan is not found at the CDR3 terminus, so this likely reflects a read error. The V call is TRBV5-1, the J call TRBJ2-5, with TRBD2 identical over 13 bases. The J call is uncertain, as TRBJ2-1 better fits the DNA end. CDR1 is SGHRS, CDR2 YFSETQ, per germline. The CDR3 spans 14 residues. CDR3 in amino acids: CASILAGGTDEQFV. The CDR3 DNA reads TGCGCCAGTATACTAGCGGGAGGGACGGATGAGCAGTTCGTC.

The CDR3 spells CASSLGRLVLFREQYF. CDR3 coding DNA: TGTGCCAGCAGCTTAGGTCGTTTGGTCCTGTTCCGCGAGCAGTACTTC. The chain couples TRBV5-6 to TRBJ2-3, with D hard to call. The J call is in doubt because the DNA end fits TRBJ2-7 better. Germline CDR1 SGHDT, CDR2 YYEEEE. CDR3 length: 16 amino acids.

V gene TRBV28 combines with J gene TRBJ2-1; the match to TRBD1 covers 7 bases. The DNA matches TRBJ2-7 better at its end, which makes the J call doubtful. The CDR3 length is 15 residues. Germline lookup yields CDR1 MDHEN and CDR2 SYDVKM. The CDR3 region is CASSLWDRITYEQYF. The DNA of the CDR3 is TGTGCCAGCAGTTTATGGGACAGGATAACCTACGAGCAGTACTTC.

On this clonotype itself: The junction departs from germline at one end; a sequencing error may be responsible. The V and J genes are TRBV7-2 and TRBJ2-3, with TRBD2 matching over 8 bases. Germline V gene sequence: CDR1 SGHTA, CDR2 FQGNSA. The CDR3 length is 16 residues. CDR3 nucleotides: TGTGCCAGCAGCGCACGGGGGGGGTGGGCCACAGATACTCAGTACTTT. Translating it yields CASSARGGWATDTQYF.

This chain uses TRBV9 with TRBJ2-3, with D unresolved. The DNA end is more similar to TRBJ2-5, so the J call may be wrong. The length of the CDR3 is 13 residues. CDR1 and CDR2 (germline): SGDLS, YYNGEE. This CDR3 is CASSSQFGETQYF. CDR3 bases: TGTGCCAGCAGTTCCCAATTTGGAGAGACCCAGTACTTC.

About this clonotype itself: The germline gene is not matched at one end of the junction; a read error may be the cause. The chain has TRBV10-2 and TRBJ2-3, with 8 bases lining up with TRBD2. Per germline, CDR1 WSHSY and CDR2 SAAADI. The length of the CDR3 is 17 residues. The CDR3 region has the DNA TGCGCCAGCAGCAGAGTAGCGGGAACGTGCGCCAAAGATACGCAGTACTTT. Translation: CASSRVAGTCAKDTQYF.

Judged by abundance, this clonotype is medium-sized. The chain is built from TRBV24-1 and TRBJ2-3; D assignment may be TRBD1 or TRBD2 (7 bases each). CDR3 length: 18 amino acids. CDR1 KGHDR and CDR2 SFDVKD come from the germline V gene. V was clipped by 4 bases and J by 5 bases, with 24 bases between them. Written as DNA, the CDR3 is TGTGCCACCAGTGACGACAGGGAAAGCGGGATAAGAAGAGATACGCAGTATTTT. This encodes CATSDDRESGIRRDTQYF.

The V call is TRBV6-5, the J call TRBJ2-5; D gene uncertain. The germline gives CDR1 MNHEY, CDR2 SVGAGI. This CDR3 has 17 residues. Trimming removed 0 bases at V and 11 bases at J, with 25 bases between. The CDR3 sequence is CASSYSTRSLQLHEQYF. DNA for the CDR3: TGTGCCAGCAGTTACTCGACTCGTTCCTTACAGTTACATGAGCAGTACTTC.

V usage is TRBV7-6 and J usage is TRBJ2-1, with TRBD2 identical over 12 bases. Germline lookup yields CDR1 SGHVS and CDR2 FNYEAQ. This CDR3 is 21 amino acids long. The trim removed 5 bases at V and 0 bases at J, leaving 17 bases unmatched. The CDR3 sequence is CASSPRKGGGLAGSSYNEQFF. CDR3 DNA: TGTGCCAGCAGCCCCCGGAAGGGAGGGGGACTAGCGGGTTCCTCCTACAATGAGCAGTTCTTC.

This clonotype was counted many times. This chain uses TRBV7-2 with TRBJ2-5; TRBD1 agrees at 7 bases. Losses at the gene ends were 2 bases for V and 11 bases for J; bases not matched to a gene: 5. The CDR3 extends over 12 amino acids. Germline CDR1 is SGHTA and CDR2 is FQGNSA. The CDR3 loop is CASSLTGDKQYF. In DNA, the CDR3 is TGTGCCAGCAGCTTAACAGGGGACAAGCAGTACTTC.

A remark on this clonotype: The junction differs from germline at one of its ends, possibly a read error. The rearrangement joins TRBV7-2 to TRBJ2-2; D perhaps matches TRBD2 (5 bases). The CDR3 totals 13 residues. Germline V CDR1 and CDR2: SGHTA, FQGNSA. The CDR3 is CASRVARAGTLYF. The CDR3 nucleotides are TGTGCCAGCAGGGTAGCGAGGGCAGGTACGCTGTATTTT. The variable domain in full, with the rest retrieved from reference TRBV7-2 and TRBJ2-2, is GAGVSQSPSNKVTEKGKDVELRCDPISGHTALYWYRQSLGQGLEFLIYFQGNSAPDKSGLPSDRFSAERTGGSVSTLTIQRTQQEDSAVYLCASRVARAGTLYFGEGSRLTVL.

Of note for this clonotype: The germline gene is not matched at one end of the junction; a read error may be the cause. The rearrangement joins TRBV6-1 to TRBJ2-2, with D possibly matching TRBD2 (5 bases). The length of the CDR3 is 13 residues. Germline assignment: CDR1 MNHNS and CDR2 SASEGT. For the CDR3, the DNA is TGTGCCAGCAGGACTGATCGGGCCGGGGAGCAGTTTTTT. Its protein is CASRTDRAGEQFF.